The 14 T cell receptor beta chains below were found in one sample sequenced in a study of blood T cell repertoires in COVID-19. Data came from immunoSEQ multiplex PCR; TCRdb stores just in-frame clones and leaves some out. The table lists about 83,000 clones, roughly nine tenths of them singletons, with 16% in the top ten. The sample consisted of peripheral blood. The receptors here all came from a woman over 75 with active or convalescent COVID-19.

CDR3 sequence reads: CASKRPGQGIFTF. Here the CDR3 DNA reads TGTGCCAGTAAGAGACCGGGACAGGGAATCTTCACCTTC. The chain couples TRBV19 to TRBJ1-2, with 9 bases matching TRBD1. From germline, CDR1 is LNHDA and CDR2 SQIVND (reference sequence). Unmatched junction bases numbered 13, after V lost 7 bases and J lost 13 bases. This CDR3 contains 13 residues.

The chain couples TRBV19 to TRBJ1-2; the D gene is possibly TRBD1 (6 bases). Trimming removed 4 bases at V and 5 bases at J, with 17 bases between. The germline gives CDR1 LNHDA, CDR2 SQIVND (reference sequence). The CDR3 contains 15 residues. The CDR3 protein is CASSRGQGSSYGYTF. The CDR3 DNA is TGTGCCAGTAGTAGGGGGCAGGGGAGCAGTTATGGCTACACCTTC. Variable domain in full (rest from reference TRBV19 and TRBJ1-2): DGGITQSPKYLFRKEGQNVTLSCEQNLNHDAMYWYRQDPGQGLRLIYYSQIVNDFQKGDIAEGYSVSREKKESFPLTVTSAQKNPTAFYLCASSRGQGSSYGYTFGSGTRLTVV.

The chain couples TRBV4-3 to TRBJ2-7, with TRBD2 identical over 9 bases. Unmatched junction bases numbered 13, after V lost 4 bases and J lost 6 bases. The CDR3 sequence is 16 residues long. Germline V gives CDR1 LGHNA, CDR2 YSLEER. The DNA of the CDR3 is TGCGCCAGCAGCCGGGGTACCGGACTAGCGTCGGGCGAGCAGTACTTC. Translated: CASSRGTGLASGEQYF.

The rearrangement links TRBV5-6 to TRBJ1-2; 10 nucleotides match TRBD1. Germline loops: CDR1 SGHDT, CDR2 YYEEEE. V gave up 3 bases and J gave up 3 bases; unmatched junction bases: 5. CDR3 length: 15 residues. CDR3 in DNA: TGTGCCAGCAGCTCCACCGGGACAGGGGACTATGGCTACACCTTC. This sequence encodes CASSSTGTGDYGYTF.

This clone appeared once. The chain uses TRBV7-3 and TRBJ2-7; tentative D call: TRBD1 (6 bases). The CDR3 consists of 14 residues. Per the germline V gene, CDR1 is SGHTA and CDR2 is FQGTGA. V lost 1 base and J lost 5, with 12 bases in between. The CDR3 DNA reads TGTGCCAGCAGCTTAAAAGGGACAACCCACGAGCAGTACTTC. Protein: CASSLKGTTHEQYF.

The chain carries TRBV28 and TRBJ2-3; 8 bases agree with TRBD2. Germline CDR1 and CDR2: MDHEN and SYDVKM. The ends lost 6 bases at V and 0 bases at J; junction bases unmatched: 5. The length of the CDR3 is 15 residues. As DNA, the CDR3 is TGTGCCAGCAGCCAACGGACTAGCAGCACAGATACGCAGTATTTT. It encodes CASSQRTSSTDTQYF. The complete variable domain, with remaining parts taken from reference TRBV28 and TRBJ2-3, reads DVKVTQSSRYLVKRTGEKVFLECVQDMDHENMFWYRQDPGLGLRLIYFSYDVKMKEKGDIPEGYSVSREKKERFSLILESASTNQTSMYLCASSQRTSSTDTQYFGPGTRLTVL.

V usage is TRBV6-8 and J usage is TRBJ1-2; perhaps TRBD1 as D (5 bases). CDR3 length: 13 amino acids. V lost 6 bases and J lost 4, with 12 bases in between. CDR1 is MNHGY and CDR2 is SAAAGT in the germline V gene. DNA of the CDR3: TGTGCCAGCAGCCCAGGGTGGTTCTATGGCTACACCTTC. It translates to CASSPGWFYGYTF.

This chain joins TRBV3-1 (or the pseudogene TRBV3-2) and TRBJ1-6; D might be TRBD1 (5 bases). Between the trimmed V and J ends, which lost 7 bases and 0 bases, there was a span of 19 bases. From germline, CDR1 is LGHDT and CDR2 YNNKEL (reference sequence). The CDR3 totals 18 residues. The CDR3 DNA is TGTGCCAGCAACTATGGTGGGGCCGGCAGCTCCTATAATTCACCCCTCCACTTT. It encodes CASNYGGAGSSYNSPLHF.

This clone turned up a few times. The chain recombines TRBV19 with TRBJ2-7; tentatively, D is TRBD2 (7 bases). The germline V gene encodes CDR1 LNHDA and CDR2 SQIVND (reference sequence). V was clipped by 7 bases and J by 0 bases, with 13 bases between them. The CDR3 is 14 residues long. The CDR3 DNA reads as TGTGCCAGTACCGGGGGGCCTCCCTCCTACGAGCAGTACTTC. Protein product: CASTGGPPSYEQYF.

In nucleotides, the CDR3 is TGCAGCGTCTCCCGGGACAGGCTTTACAATGAGCAGTTCTTC. Protein product: CSVSRDRLYNEQFF. This chain links TRBV29-1 with TRBJ2-1; 8 nucleotides match TRBD1. Losses at the gene ends were 6 bases for V and 4 bases for J; bases not matched to a gene: 8. Looked up from germline, CDR1 is SQVTM and CDR2 is ANQGSEA. This CDR3 comprises 14 residues.

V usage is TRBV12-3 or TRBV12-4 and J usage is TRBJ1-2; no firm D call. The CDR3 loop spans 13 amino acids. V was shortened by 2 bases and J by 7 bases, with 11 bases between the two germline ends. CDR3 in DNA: TGTGCCAGCAGTTTAACGGCGGTAGGTGGCTACACCTTC. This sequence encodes CASSLTAVGGYTF.

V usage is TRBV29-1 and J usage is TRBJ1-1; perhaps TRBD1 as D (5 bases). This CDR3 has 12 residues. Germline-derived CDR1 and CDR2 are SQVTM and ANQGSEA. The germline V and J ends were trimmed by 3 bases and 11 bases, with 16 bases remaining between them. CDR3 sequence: CSVDEVRGVAFF. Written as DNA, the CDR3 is TGCAGCGTTGACGAGGTCCGGGGGGTCGCTTTCTTT.

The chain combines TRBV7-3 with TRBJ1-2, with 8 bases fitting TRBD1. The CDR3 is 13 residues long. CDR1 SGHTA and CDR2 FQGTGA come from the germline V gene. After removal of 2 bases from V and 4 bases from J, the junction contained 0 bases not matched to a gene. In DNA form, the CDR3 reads TGTGCCAGCAGCTTAGGACAGGGCTATGGCTACACCTTC. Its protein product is CASSLGQGYGYTF.

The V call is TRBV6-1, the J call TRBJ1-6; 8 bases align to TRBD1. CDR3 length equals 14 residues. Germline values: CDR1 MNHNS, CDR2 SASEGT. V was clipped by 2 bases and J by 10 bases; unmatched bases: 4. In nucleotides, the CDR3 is TGTGCCAGCAGTGAAAGACAGGGGAGGTCACCCCTCCACTTT. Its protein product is CASSERQGRSPLHF.